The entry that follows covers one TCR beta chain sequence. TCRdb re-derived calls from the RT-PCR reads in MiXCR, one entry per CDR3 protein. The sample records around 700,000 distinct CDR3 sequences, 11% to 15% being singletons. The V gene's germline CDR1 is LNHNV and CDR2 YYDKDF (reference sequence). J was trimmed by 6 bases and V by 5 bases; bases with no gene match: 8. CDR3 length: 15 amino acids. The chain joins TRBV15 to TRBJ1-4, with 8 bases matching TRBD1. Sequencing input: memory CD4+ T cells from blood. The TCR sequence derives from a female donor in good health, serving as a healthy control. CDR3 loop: CATSSGTGPYEKLFF. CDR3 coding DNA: TGTGCCACCAGCTCGGGGACAGGCCCTTATGAAAAACTGTTTTTT.